A selection of T cell receptor beta chains follows, all from one sample in a study of control samples from healthy donors and cancer patients. This table comes from immunoSEQ multiplex PCR, and its TCRdb copy is limited to in-frame clones, with some not included. The sample holds roughly 150,000 clones, about 90% seen once. Sample: blood. Receptors were obtained from a man between 18 and 29 years old in good health. CDR3s include the opening cysteine and the closing phenylalanine or tryptophan. D genes are given only for firm matches. Clone size is shown for a subset of rows, as once, few, many or a class of expanded clone.

CDR3aa: CSVTGDSYEQYF
CDR3nt: TGCAGCGTTACAGGAGATTCCTACGAGCAGTACTTC
abundance: NA
j_gene: TRBJ2-7
d_gene: NA
v_gene: TRBV29-1

CDR3aa: CASSSRTDEAFF
CDR3nt: TGTGCCAGCAGCTCACGGACGGACGAAGCTTTCTTT
abundance: few
j_gene: TRBJ1-1
d_gene: NA
v_gene: TRBV7-9

CDR3aa: CASSPYLKETQYF
CDR3nt: TGTGCCAGTAGTCCCTACTTAAAAGAGACCCAGTACTTC
abundance: NA
j_gene: TRBJ2-5
d_gene: NA
v_gene: TRBV19

CDR3aa: CASSIVWGRDYGYTF
CDR3nt: TGTGCCAGTAGTATTGTCTGGGGTCGAGACTATGGCTACACCTTC
abundance: NA
j_gene: TRBJ1-2
d_gene: NA
v_gene: TRBV19

CDR3aa: CASSKGPRGYGYTF
CDR3nt: TGTGCCAGCAGTAAGGGACCTCGGGGCTATGGCTACACCTTC
abundance: NA
j_gene: TRBJ1-2
d_gene: NA
v_gene: TRBV6-5

CDR3aa: CASSQVIKAGGRNEQFF
CDR3nt: TGTGCCAGCAGCCAAGTTATTAAGGCGGGGGGGCGCAATGAGCAGTTCTTC
abundance: NA
j_gene: TRBJ2-1
d_gene: TRBD2
v_gene: TRBV3-1/TRBV3-2

CDR3aa: CASSSWGQGNEQYF
CDR3nt: TGTGCCAGCAGTTCTTGGGGACAGGGCAACGAGCAGTACTTC
abundance: once
j_gene: TRBJ2-7
d_gene: TRBD1
v_gene: TRBV7-9

CDR3aa: CASKRQGSANTEAFF
CDR3nt: TGCGCCAGTAAGCGACAGGGATCAGCGAACACTGAAGCTTTCTTT
abundance: NA
j_gene: TRBJ1-1
d_gene: TRBD1
v_gene: TRBV5-1

CDR3aa: CASSPTGLGNQPQHF
CDR3nt: TGTGCCAGCAGCCCGACGGGGCTTGGCAATCAGCCCCAGCATTTT
abundance: NA
j_gene: TRBJ1-5
d_gene: NA
v_gene: TRBV3-1/TRBV3-2

CDR3aa: CASSLSVGHGNTIYF
CDR3nt: TGTGCCAGCAGCTTGTCGGTAGGGCACGGAAACACCATATATTTT
abundance: NA
j_gene: TRBJ1-3
d_gene: NA
v_gene: TRBV5-5

CDR3aa: CASSSLAGAYNEQFF
CDR3nt: TGTGCCAGCAGCTCCCTAGCGGGGGCCTACAATGAGCAGTTCTTC
abundance: once
j_gene: TRBJ2-1
d_gene: TRBD2
v_gene: TRBV5-6

CDR3aa: CASSTQGGRNTEAFF
CDR3nt: TGTGCCAGCAGCACCCAAGGGGGGAGGAACACTGAAGCTTTCTTT
abundance: NA
j_gene: TRBJ1-1
d_gene: NA
v_gene: TRBV7-2

CDR3aa: CASRAPLDQPQHF
CDR3nt: TGTGCCAGCAGGGCCCCCCTGGACCAGCCCCAGCATTTT
abundance: few
j_gene: TRBJ1-5
d_gene: NA
v_gene: TRBV6-6

CDR3aa: CASSPYRGGEKLFF
CDR3nt: TGTGCCAGCAGCCCGTACAGGGGAGGTGAAAAACTGTTTTTT
abundance: NA
j_gene: TRBJ1-4
d_gene: TRBD1
v_gene: TRBV3-1/TRBV3-2

CDR3aa: CASSSQRGWETQYF
CDR3nt: TGTGCCAGCAGCTCACAGCGGGGTTGGGAGACCCAGTACTTC
abundance: few
j_gene: TRBJ2-5
d_gene: TRBD2
v_gene: TRBV11-2

CDR3aa: CARMTGKHEQYF
CDR3nt: TGTGCCAGAATGACAGGGAAGCACGAGCAGTACTTC
abundance: NA
j_gene: TRBJ2-7
d_gene: TRBD1
v_gene: TRBV6-5

CDR3aa: CASSQDSSGEIYGYTF
CDR3nt: TGCGCCAGCAGCCAAGACAGCTCCGGGGAAATCTATGGCTACACCTTC
abundance: NA
j_gene: TRBJ1-2
d_gene: NA
v_gene: TRBV4-1

CDR3aa: CASSLGLAKNIQYF
CDR3nt: TGTGCCAGCAGCTTAGGACTAGCCAAAAACATTCAGTACTTC
abundance: once
j_gene: TRBJ2-4
d_gene: NA
v_gene: TRBV7-8

CDR3aa: CASSPPTGTNGGEQFF
CDR3nt: TGTGCCAGCAGCCCACCTACAGGGACCAACGGGGGTGAGCAGTTCTTC
abundance: NA
j_gene: TRBJ2-1
d_gene: NA
v_gene: TRBV9

CDR3aa: CASSLGTGWTEAFF
CDR3nt: TGTGCCAGCAGCTTAGGGACAGGGTGGACTGAAGCTTTCTTT
abundance: NA
j_gene: TRBJ1-1
d_gene: TRBD1
v_gene: TRBV11-2

CDR3aa: CASSSSGTFGYTF
CDR3nt: TGTGCCAGCAGCAGCTCTGGAACTTTTGGCTACACCTTC
abundance: NA
j_gene: TRBJ1-2
d_gene: NA
v_gene: TRBV11-2

CDR3aa: CASSSGTRGNQPQHF
CDR3nt: TGTGCCAGCAGTTCCGGGACCCGGGGGAATCAGCCCCAGCATTTT
abundance: NA
j_gene: TRBJ1-5
d_gene: NA
v_gene: TRBV6-5